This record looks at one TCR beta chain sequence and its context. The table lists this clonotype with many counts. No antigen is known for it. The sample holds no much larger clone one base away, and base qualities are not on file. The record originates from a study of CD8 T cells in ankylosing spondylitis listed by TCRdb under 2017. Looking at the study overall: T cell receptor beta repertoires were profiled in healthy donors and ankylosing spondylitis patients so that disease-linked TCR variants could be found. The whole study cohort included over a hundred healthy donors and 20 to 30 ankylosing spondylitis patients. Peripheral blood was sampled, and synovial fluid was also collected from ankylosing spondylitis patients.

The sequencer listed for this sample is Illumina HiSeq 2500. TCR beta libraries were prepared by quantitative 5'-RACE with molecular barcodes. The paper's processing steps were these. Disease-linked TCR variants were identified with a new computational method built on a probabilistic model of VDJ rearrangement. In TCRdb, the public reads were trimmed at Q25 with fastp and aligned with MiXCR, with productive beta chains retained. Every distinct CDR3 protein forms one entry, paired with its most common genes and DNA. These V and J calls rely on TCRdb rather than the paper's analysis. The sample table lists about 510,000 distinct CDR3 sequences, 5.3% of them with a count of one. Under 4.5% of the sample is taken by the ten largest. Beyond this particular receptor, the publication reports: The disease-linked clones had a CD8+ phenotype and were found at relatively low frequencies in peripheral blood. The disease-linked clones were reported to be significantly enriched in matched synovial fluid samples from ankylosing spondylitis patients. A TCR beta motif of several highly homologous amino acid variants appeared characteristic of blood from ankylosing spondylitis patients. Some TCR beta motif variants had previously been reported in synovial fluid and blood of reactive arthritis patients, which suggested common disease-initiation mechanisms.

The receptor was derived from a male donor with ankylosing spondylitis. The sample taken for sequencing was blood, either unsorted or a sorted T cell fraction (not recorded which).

The CDR3 reads as follows: CASSHTRDYGYTF. The sequence in DNA is TGCGCCAGCAGCCATACACGGGACTATGGCTACACCTTC. The chain is encoded by TRBV5-1 joined to TRBJ1-2; a confident D gene designation cannot be given. From the germline V gene, CDR1 is SGHRS and CDR2 is YFSETQ. Including cysteine and phenylalanine, the CDR3 has 13 amino acids. Here the CDR3 DNA is all that survives: 39 bases in frame from base 1. V and J lose 4 bases and 3 bases, and a span of 10 bases separates them.